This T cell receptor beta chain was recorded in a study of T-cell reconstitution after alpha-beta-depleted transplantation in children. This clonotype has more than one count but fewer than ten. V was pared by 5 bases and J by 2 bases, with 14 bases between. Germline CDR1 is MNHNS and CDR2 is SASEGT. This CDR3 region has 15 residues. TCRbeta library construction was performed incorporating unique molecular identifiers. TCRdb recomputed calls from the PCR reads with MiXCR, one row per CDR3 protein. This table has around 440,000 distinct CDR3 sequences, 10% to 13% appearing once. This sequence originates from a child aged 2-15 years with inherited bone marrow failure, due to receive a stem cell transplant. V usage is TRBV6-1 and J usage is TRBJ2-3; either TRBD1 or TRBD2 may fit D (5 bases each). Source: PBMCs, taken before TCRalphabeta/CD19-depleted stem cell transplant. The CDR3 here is CASSPSWGYTDTQYF. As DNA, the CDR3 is TGTGCCAGCAGTCCGTCTTGGGGGTACACAGATACGCAGTATTTT.